This TCR beta chain derives from a study of blood T cell repertoires in COVID-19. Authors' data handling: Reference gene primer amplification yielded estimated nucleated cell counts. Generated by immunoSEQ multiplex PCR, the TCRdb table keeps only in-frame clones and is missing some. V and J calls and clone size are given by that table; D and trimming were obtained from the DNA. Of 65,000 to 90,000 clones in the sample, around 88% were seen once. J lost 1 base, V lost 5 bases, and 15 bases had no gene match. This CDR3 comprises 18 residues. Germline-derived CDR1 and CDR2 are SEHNR and FQNEAQ (reference sequence).

What was sequenced was peripheral blood. This chain links TRBV7-9 with TRBJ1-1; 8 positions agree with TRBD1. The clonotype originates from a woman older than 75 with acute or convalescent COVID-19. The CDR3 bases are TGTGCCAGCAGCAAACCCCCTTGGGTGACAGGGGAGAACACTGAAGCTTTCTTT. Its protein is CASSKPPWVTGENTEAFF.